This is a list of T cell receptor beta chains from one sample in a study of cytomegalovirus exposure and HLA in healthy donors. TCRdb's table, derived via immunoSEQ multiplex PCR, lists solely in-frame clones and lacks some. The sample includes about 160,000 clones, 95% to 97% seen only once; the top ten take around 0.9%. Material for sequencing was PBMCs. The receptors shown here come from a woman aged 18-29 years in good health and CMV-seronegative. Each CDR3 is given with its conserved first and last residue. Each record gives: clone size, D gene, V gene, J gene, CDR3 DNA, CDR3 protein. A D gene is named only where the DNA matches it firmly. Some rows have no size entry. The others give once, few or many, or a class for an expanded clone.

NA	TRBD2	TRBV7-2	TRBJ2-5	TGTGCCAGCAGCTTAGCGAGCGGGGGGGCCGCCCGAGAGACCCAGTACTTC	CASSLASGGAARETQYF
once	NA	TRBV5-1	TRBJ2-7	TGCGCCAGCAGCTTGGGCGCAGGGCAGACCTACGAGCAGTACTTC	CASSLGAGQTYEQYF
once	TRBD1	TRBV4-3	TRBJ2-3	TGCGCCAGCAGCCCAGGCTCGAGATCCGGGACAGCCACAGATACGCAGTATTTT	CASSPGSRSGTATDTQYF
NA	NA	TRBV7-2	TRBJ2-1	TGTGCCAGCGCTAACCGGGACACCCAATTTAGTGAGCAGTTCTTC	CASANRDTQFSEQFF
NA	NA	TRBV5-6	TRBJ2-2	TGTGCCAGCAGCTTGGAACGGCGGGGTACCGGGGAGCTGTTTTTT	CASSLERRGTGELFF
NA	NA	TRBV11-2	TRBJ1-2	TGTGCCAGCAGCTTAGATACCCGAGGACAGCCGTCGGCCTATGGCTACACCTTC	CASSLDTRGQPSAYGYTF
NA	TRBD2	TRBV25-1	TRBJ2-1	TGTGCCAGCAGTAAGGAAATTAGCGGGGGGGGACGGTTCTTC	CASSKEISGGGRFF
NA	NA	TRBV10-1	TRBJ2-1	TGCGCCAGCAGTGAGGGTTATAGCTCCTACAATGAGCAGTTCTTC	CASSEGYSSYNEQFF
NA	NA	TRBV7-8	TRBJ2-1	TGTGCCAGCAGCTCGCCGGGGGGCGTTGGCTATGAGCAGTTCTTC	CASSSPGGVGYEQFF
NA	NA	TRBV19	TRBJ2-4	TGTGCCAGTAGTATAGGGCTAGAGAAAAACATTCAGTACTTC	CASSIGLEKNIQYF
once	NA	TRBV15	TRBJ2-7	TGTGCCACCTCTTCGGGGTTACCCTCCTACGAGCAGTACTTC	CATSSGLPSYEQYF
NA	NA	TRBV11-2	TRBJ2-7	TGTGCCAGCAGCTTAGTCGCCGGGGGTTCGCGTTACTACGAGCAGTACTTC	CASSLVAGGSRYYEQYF
NA	NA	TRBV7-2	TRBJ1-1	TGTGCCAGCAGCTTCCGATGGAGGGGGAACACTGAAGCTTTCTTT	CASSFRWRGNTEAFF
NA	TRBD1	TRBV18	TRBJ1-5	TGTGCCAGCTCATCCGGACAGGGCAATCAGCCCCAGCATTTT	CASSSGQGNQPQHF
few	NA	TRBV19	TRBJ1-2	TGTGCCAGTAGGTCAGTAGACAACAGGGATACTGCCGGCTACACCTTC	CASRSVDNRDTAGYTF
NA	TRBD1	TRBV5-1	TRBJ2-3	TGCGCCAGCAGCTTACAGGGGGCGACGGTTTCAGATACGCAGTATTTT	CASSLQGATVSDTQYF
NA	NA	TRBV9	TRBJ2-3	TGTGCCAGCAGCGTACGGCAGGACACAGATACGCAGTATTTT	CASSVRQDTDTQYF
NA	NA	TRBV15	TRBJ2-7	TGTGCCACCAGCAGAGATCTCCGGGGGTCCCACGAGCAGTACTTC	CATSRDLRGSHEQYF
NA	TRBD1	TRBV7-3	TRBJ1-3	TGTGCCAGCAGCTTAGGACAGGCCTCCTCTGGAAACACCATATATTTT	CASSLGQASSGNTIYF
NA	TRBD1	TRBV6-5	TRBJ2-3	TGTGCCAGCAGCCCGGGACAGGGGGCCACAGATACGCAGTATTTT	CASSPGQGATDTQYF
NA	TRBD1	TRBV11-2	TRBJ2-7	TGTGCCAGCAGCGCAGGGACAGGGGGTACCTACGAGCAGTACTTC	CASSAGTGGTYEQYF
once	NA	TRBV7-8	TRBJ1-4	TGTGCCAGCAGCTTAGTCGGGGGGAGGGCAACTAATGAAAAACTGTTTTTT	CASSLVGGRATNEKLFF